Included here is one T cell receptor (beta chain) sequence, with context. The antigen is unknown. Time point meaning: sample taken at primary tumor resection. Samples were donated by 72 untreated early-stage non-small cell lung cancer patients. V lost 0 bases to trimming and J lost 4 bases, with 10 bases between them. This CDR3 comprises 15 residues. Germline assignment: CDR1 LGHNA and CDR2 YSLEER. TCR cDNA molecules each carried a unique molecular identifier. TCRdb processed the 5' RACE reads anew with MiXCR; each CDR3 protein has one entry. The sample lists 8,000 to 9,500 distinct CDR3 sequences; approximately 6.8% were seen once. These data originate in a study of spatial heterogeneity in lung cancer. Regarding the study as a whole: One measure, the expanded intratumoral alpha and beta TCR count, tracked tumor mutation counts. Expanded TCRs classified as ubiquitous or regional were counted, and these counts tracked ubiquitous and regional nonsynonymous mutations, respectively.

The starting material was lung tumor tissue, obtained at surgery. The rearrangement uses TRBV4-3 and TRBJ1-5; the D is unclear. This clonotype was obtained from a male donor with early-stage non-small cell lung cancer. CDR3 nucleotide sequence: TGCGCCAGCAGCCAAGAGTTCCGCGGGAATCAGCCCCAGCATTTT. Protein product: CASSQEFRGNQPQHF.